The 12 T cell receptor beta chains reported below all come from one sample, sequenced in a study of neurological immune-mediated disorders. TCRdb redid the calling of the 5' RACE reads with MiXCR, one entry per CDR3 protein. The data hold about 33,000 distinct CDR3 sequences, with 1.5% observed a single time. The sample consisted of PBMCs. These TCRs come from a woman in her twenties or thirties with multiple sclerosis.

This clonotype was counted many times. V usage is TRBV3-1 and J usage is TRBJ2-1, with 9 nucleotides matching TRBD2. This CDR3 region has 15 residues. Trimming took 1 base from V and 7 from J; bases not matched to a gene: 5. The germline gives CDR1 LGHDT, CDR2 YNNKEL (reference sequence). CDR3 region: CASSQVAGAGNEQFF. CDR3 sequence (DNA): TGTGCCAGCAGCCAAGTAGCGGGGGCAGGGAATGAGCAGTTCTTC.

This clonotype was picked up many times. The V call is TRBV12-3 or TRBV12-4, the J call TRBJ1-2; D might be TRBD1 (5 bases). CDR3 length equals 14 residues. Trimming took off 3 bases at V and 2 bases at J, with 10 bases between the two ends. The CDR3 protein is CASSLGRENYGYTF. In DNA form, the CDR3 reads TGTGCCAGCAGTTTGGGCAGGGAGAACTATGGCTACACCTTC.

The sample holds many counts of this clonotype. This sequence joins TRBV7-2 and TRBJ2-3, with D hard to call. From germline, CDR1 is SGHTA and CDR2 FQGNSA. With 3 bases removed from V and 0 bases from J, the gap between germline ends came to 10 bases. This CDR3 contains 15 residues. CDR3 residues: CASSLKVGSTDTQYF. CDR3 DNA sequence: TGTGCCAGCAGCTTGAAGGTCGGAAGCACAGATACGCAGTATTTT.

This clonotype was seen ten or more times. Mismatch with germline at one junction end may stem from a read error. The gene calls are TRBV6-2 or TRBV6-3 and TRBJ1-1; no definite D call. Germline V CDR1 and CDR2: MNHEY, SVGEGT. This CDR3 spans 13 amino acids. The CDR3 sequence: CASSYSPNIEAFF. In DNA, the CDR3 is TGTGCCAGCAGTTACTCCCCAAACATTGAAGCTTTCTTT.

There are many counts of this clonotype. The rearrangement uses TRBV7-6 and TRBJ2-7, with TRBD1 matching 8 bases. Germline V gene data show CDR1 as SGHVS and CDR2 as FNYEAQ. Trimming removed 3 bases from V and 0 bases from J; junction bases left unmatched: 4. This CDR3 comprises 15 residues. The CDR3 nucleotides are TGTGCCAGCAGCTTTGACAGGGGTCCCTCCTACGAGCAGTACTTC. Protein sequence: CASSFDRGPSYEQYF.

This clonotype was picked up many times. The V call is TRBV27, the J call TRBJ2-3; D ambiguous. Trimming took off 2 bases at V and 6 bases at J, with 12 bases between the two ends. CDR3 length: 14 amino acids. CDR1 MNHEY and CDR2 SMNVEV come from the germline V gene (reference sequence). The CDR3 reads CASSLGRPHDTQYF. CDR3 sequence (DNA): TGTGCCAGCAGTTTAGGCCGACCACACGATACGCAGTATTTT.

There are many counts of this clonotype. V is TRBV15 and J is TRBJ2-3; D could derive from TRBD1 or TRBD2 (5 bases each). The germline V gene has CDR1 LNHNV and CDR2 YYDKDF (reference sequence). This CDR3 has 12 amino acids. V lost 5 bases to trimming and J lost 6 bases, with 9 bases between them. CDR3 nucleotides: TGTGCCACCAGCCGGGGCGCCGATACGCAGTATTTT. Protein product: CATSRGADTQYF.

In its sample, this clonotype was seen many times. This chain joins TRBV12-3 or TRBV12-4 and TRBJ2-1; D perhaps matches TRBD2 (5 bases). The ends were cut back, 8 bases at V and 2 bases at J, with 13 bases in the middle. There are 14 residues in the CDR3. The CDR3 DNA reads as TGTGCCAGCCGTACGACGGGAACCTACAATGAGCAGTTCTTC. It yields the protein CASRTTGTYNEQFF.

This clonotype was picked up many times. The chain carries TRBV7-2 and TRBJ1-6; the D is unclear. Trimming took 5 bases from V and 8 from J, leaving 7 bases between them. Germline CDR1 reads SGHTA; CDR2 reads FQGNSA. This CDR3 spans 12 amino acids. CDR3: CASSARHSPLHF. The CDR3 bases are TGTGCCAGCAGCGCCAGACATTCACCCCTCCACTTT.

In its sample, this clonotype was seen many times. The rearrangement uses TRBV5-1 and TRBJ2-7; D is possibly TRBD1 (6 bases). Trimming left V 3 bases short and J 2 bases short, with 9 bases between. The germline V gene encodes CDR1 SGHRS and CDR2 YFSETQ. The CDR3 is made up of 13 amino acids. CDR3 region: CASSYGQTYEQYF. The CDR3 DNA is TGCGCCAGCAGCTATGGACAGACCTACGAGCAGTACTTC.

This clonotype has a count of ten or more. The chain combines TRBV7-6 with TRBJ2-3; 13 nucleotides align to TRBD2. This CDR3 has 16 amino acids. After removal of 4 bases from V and 4 bases from J, the junction contained 5 bases not matched to a gene. In germline, CDR1 is SGHVS, CDR2 FNYEAQ. CDR3 sequence: CASSYRLAGGSDTQYF. The DNA for the CDR3 is TGTGCCAGCAGCTATAGACTAGCGGGGGGATCAGATACGCAGTATTTT.

This clonotype was seen at least ten times. This chain uses TRBV2 with TRBJ2-3; D is undetermined. This CDR3 has 13 amino acids. Germline CDR1 SNHLY, CDR2 FYNNEI. V lost 8 bases to trimming and J lost 2 bases, with 11 bases between them. The CDR3 DNA reads as TGTGCCAGCCAAAGGGTATACACAGATACGCAGTATTTT. Amino acid sequence: CASQRVYTDTQYF.